The 32 T cell receptor beta chains listed next were all sequenced from one sample in a study of vaccination and CD4 T cells after COVID-19. Treatment reported: approximately 9-day PBMC culture with coronavirus spike peptide pools or control peptides (ViraFEST assay). What these receptors recognize is not known. The Oncomine TCR Beta short-read assay was applied to DNA of cultured CD4+ T cells. One entry per CDR3 protein results from TCRdb running MiXCR on the PCR reads. The sample lists 10,000 to 15,000 distinct CDR3 sequences, roughly 59% seen once, with around 12% in the top ten. Input material: CD4+ T cells from blood, cultured in vitro. These receptors were taken from a human donor who had recovered from COVID-19.

This clonotype was seen a few times. CDR3 DNA sequence: TGTGCCAGCAGCCGCGTCGAGGGGGTTGGCTACACCTTC. This gives the protein CASSRVEGVGYTF. V is TRBV7-6 and J is TRBJ1-2; perhaps TRBD1 as D (6 bases). The CDR3 totals 13 residues. Germline V gene sequence: CDR1 SGHVS, CDR2 FNYEAQ. Trimming shortened V by 5 bases and J by 7 bases, and 14 bases separated the two germline ends.

V gene TRBV4-2 combines with J gene TRBJ1-5; possible D gene TRBD1, 6 bases. V lost 1 base and J lost 5, with 9 bases in between. The CDR3 sequence is 14 residues long. CDR1 is LGHNA, CDR2 YNFKEQ, per germline. The CDR3 is CASSQVGGDQPQHF. CDR3 DNA: TGTGCCAGCAGCCAAGTAGGGGGGGATCAGCCCCAGCATTTT.

The J gene is TRBJ2-5, the V gene TRBV2; D might be TRBD1 or TRBD2, each matching 5 bases. Trimming pared 3 bases from V and 4 bases from J, leaving 9 bases between. CDR1 is SNHLY and CDR2 is FYNNEI in the germline V gene. The CDR3 extends over 13 amino acids. The CDR3 DNA sequence: TGTGCCAGCAGTGAGCAGGGACGAGAGACCCAGTACTTC. Its protein is CASSEQGRETQYF.

This sequence joins TRBV6-5 and TRBJ1-3; D gene uncertain. The CDR3 is made up of 14 amino acids. The germline CDR1 and CDR2 sequences are MNHEY and SVGAGI. Trimming cost V 4 bases and J 0 bases, with 7 bases left between them. The CDR3 is CASSSGFSGNTIYF. In nucleotides, the CDR3 is TGTGCCAGCAGTTCGGGATTCTCTGGAAACACCATATATTTT.

This chain connects TRBV28 to TRBJ2-7; 7 bases are a match to TRBD1. V shed 5 bases and J 5 bases; nucleotides not matched to a gene: 9. The CDR3 runs to 14 residues. Germline V gives CDR1 MDHEN, CDR2 SYDVKM. CDR3 in amino acids: CASSQPRGGNEQYF. In nucleotides, the CDR3 is TGTGCCAGCAGTCAGCCTAGAGGGGGCAACGAGCAGTACTTC.

This clonotype is a singleton in its sample. The genes are TRBV19 and TRBJ2-1; D is unresolved. V lost 6 bases to trimming and J lost 8 bases, with 14 bases between them. CDR1 LNHDA and CDR2 SQIVND come from the germline V gene (reference sequence). The CDR3 has 13 residues. CDR3 nucleotides: TGTGCCAGTAGCACCGCCTGGCGATATGAGCAGTTCTTC. This encodes CASSTAWRYEQFF.

This clonotype was seen more than once but under ten times. The V and J genes are TRBV20-1 and TRBJ2-2; D remains unclear. Trimming took 0 bases from V and 4 from J, leaving 12 bases between them. Per the germline V gene, CDR1 is DFQATT and CDR2 is SNEGSKA (reference sequence). The CDR3 sequence is 15 residues long. The CDR3 region has the DNA TGCAGTGCTAGAGATAGGGTAGTCGGCACCGGGGAGCTGTTTTTT. This translates into CSARDRVVGTGELFF.

This clonotype has just a few counts. V usage is TRBV6-1 and J usage is TRBJ1-3; D not certain. Trimming took 7 bases from V and 4 from J, leaving 8 bases between them. Germline assignment: CDR1 MNHNS and CDR2 SASEGT. The CDR3 spans 12 residues. CDR3 residues: CASNGVGNTIYF. The DNA of the CDR3 is TGTGCCAGCAACGGGGTGGGAAACACCATATATTTT.

This chain links TRBV10-3 with TRBJ2-5, with D possibly matching TRBD1 (5 bases). V gave up 6 bases and J gave up 5 bases, with 19 bases separating them. The CDR3 runs 15 residues. Germline V CDR1 and CDR2: ENHRY, SYGVKD. The CDR3 sequence: CAIRASQGSAETQYF. As DNA, the CDR3 is TGTGCCATCAGGGCCTCCCAGGGTTCAGCGGAGACCCAGTACTTC.

The table lists this clonotype with a few counts. The rearrangement links TRBV7-3 to TRBJ2-2; 9 bases agree with TRBD2. With V trimmed by 2 bases and J by 3 bases, 7 bases remained unmatched. CDR3 length: 17 amino acids. Germline V CDR1 and CDR2: SGHTA, FQGTGA. The CDR3 coding sequence is TGTGCCAGCAGCTTATCTCCTGGCGGGAGGGACACCGGGGAGCTGTTTTTT. It translates to CASSLSPGGRDTGELFF.

This chain links TRBV20-1 with TRBJ2-1, with 13 bases lining up with TRBD2. This CDR3 is 15 amino acids long. With V trimmed by 6 bases and J by 0 bases, 2 bases remained unmatched. The germline gives CDR1 DFQATT, CDR2 SNEGSKA (reference sequence). The CDR3 is CSAGTSGTSYNEQFF. CDR3 in DNA: TGCAGTGCGGGGACTAGCGGGACCTCCTACAATGAGCAGTTCTTC.

The rearrangement links TRBV7-2 to TRBJ1-2; 7 nucleotides align to TRBD1. The V gene's germline CDR1 is SGHTA and CDR2 FQGNSA. The CDR3 is made up of 14 amino acids. V gave up 6 bases and J gave up 4 bases; unmatched junction bases: 8. The CDR3 protein is CASSRDREGYGYTF. The CDR3 DNA is TGTGCCAGCAGTCGTGACAGGGAGGGCTATGGCTACACCTTC. The variable domain in full, completed from reference TRBV7-2 and TRBJ1-2, reads GAGVSQSPSNKVTEKGKDVELRCDPISGHTALYWYRQSLGQGLEFLIYFQGNSAPDKSGLPSDRFSAERTGGSVSTLTIQRTQQEDSAVYLCASSRDREGYGYTFGSGTRLTVV.

CDR3 sequence (DNA): TGCAGTGCAAACAGGGGAGCTTCTGAAGCTTTCTTT. Protein: CSANRGASEAFF. The V call is TRBV20-1, the J call TRBJ1-1, with TRBD1 matching over 7 bases. The CDR3 runs to 12 residues. V trimming: 6 bases; J trimming: 6 bases; junction bases outside the gene matches: 7. The V gene's germline CDR1 is DFQATT and CDR2 SNEGSKA (reference sequence).

CDR3 bases: TGTGCCAGCAGCACCTTTGGGGACCCAGATACGCAGTATTTT. Translation: CASSTFGDPDTQYF. This chain links TRBV6-2 or TRBV6-3 with TRBJ2-3; D tentatively fits TRBD1 or TRBD2 (5 bases each). The V and J ends lost 6 bases and 4 bases respectively, with 14 bases between them. The germline CDR1 and CDR2 sequences are MNHEY and SVGEGT. CDR3 length equals 14 residues.

The chain couples TRBV27 to TRBJ1-1; unclear D gene. The CDR3 sequence is 11 residues long. Germline CDR1 and CDR2: MNHEY and SMNVEV (reference sequence). Deletions cut 5 bases from V and 7 bases from J, with 8 bases between. CDR3 amino acids: CASSPYIEAFF. The CDR3 region has the DNA TGTGCCAGCAGTCCATATATTGAAGCTTTCTTT.

The chain couples TRBV19 to TRBJ2-2; D possibly corresponds to TRBD1 (6 bases). Germline values: CDR1 LNHDA, CDR2 SQIVND (reference sequence). V was cut by 7 bases and J by 0 bases, with 9 bases left in between. There are 14 residues in the CDR3. DNA of the CDR3: TGTGCCAGTAAGGACAGATCGAACACCGGGGAGCTGTTTTTT. The encoded protein is CASKDRSNTGELFF.

This clonotype was seen only once. This sequence joins TRBV10-2 and TRBJ2-7; 11 bases line up with TRBD1. The V gene end was trimmed by 5 bases and the J gene end by 3 bases; junction bases not matched to a gene: 3. The germline V gene has CDR1 WSHSY and CDR2 SAAADI. The CDR3 has 14 amino acids. In nucleotides, the CDR3 is TGCGCCAGCAGTCTCGGGACAGGGGGCTACGAGCAGTACTTC. This gives the protein CASSLGTGGYEQYF.

The chain is built from TRBV30 and TRBJ2-5; no reliable D call. V was shortened by 2 bases and J by 1 base, with 17 bases between the two germline ends. Germline lookup yields CDR1 GTSNPN and CDR2 SVGIG (reference sequence). The CDR3 is 16 amino acids. CDR3 nucleotide sequence: TGTGCCTGGAGTCATAGGGTTCCGGGTTCCCAAGAGACCCAGTACTTC. This translates into CAWSHRVPGSQETQYF.

V and J are TRBV20-1 and TRBJ2-1, with D tentatively TRBD1 (5 bases). The V gene's germline CDR1 is DFQATT and CDR2 SNEGSKA (reference sequence). The CDR3 runs 13 residues. With 7 bases removed from V and 1 base from J, the gap between germline ends came to 11 bases. Here the CDR3 reads CSGGEGSYNEQFF. CDR3 nucleotides: TGCAGTGGGGGCGAAGGTTCCTACAATGAGCAGTTCTTC.

The V and J genes are TRBV20-1 and TRBJ1-1; the match to TRBD1 covers 9 bases. The CDR3 loop spans 15 amino acids. V shed 5 bases and J 3 bases; nucleotides not matched to a gene: 10. CDR1 and CDR2 (germline): DFQATT, SNEGSKA (reference sequence). The CDR3 loop is CSAPGTGRVHTEAFF. The CDR3 DNA follows: TGCAGTGCTCCCGGGACAGGGAGAGTACACACTGAAGCTTTCTTT.

The V and J genes are TRBV6-2 or TRBV6-3 and TRBJ2-7, with 7 bases fitting TRBD1. CDR3 size: 13 residues. The ends lost 2 bases at V and 5 bases at J; junction bases unmatched: 3. Germline V CDR1 and CDR2: MNHEY, SVGEGT. CDR3 sequence (DNA): TGTGCCAGCAGTTACAGGGGGCAAAACGAGCAGTACTTC. As protein: CASSYRGQNEQYF.

The chain recombines TRBV5-4 with TRBJ2-3; D unresolved. CDR3 length: 14 residues. Germline V gene lookup returns CDR1 SGHNT and CDR2 YYREEE (reference sequence). V was clipped by 2 bases and J by 1 base, with 8 bases between them. The CDR3 nucleotides read TGTGCCAGCAGCTTCCTTTGGGGCACAGATACGCAGTATTTT. Its protein is CASSFLWGTDTQYF.

The rearrangement joins TRBV10-1 to TRBJ1-4; TRBD1 might be the D (5 bases). From germline, CDR1 is WNHNN and CDR2 SYGVQD (reference sequence). V was clipped by 2 bases and J by 7 bases, with 11 bases between them. This CDR3 has 14 residues. The CDR3 coding sequence is TGCGCCAGCAGTGAGGGGACCGCAGGTGAAAAACTGTTTTTT. Its translation: CASSEGTAGEKLFF.

This chain uses TRBV29-1 with TRBJ2-6; TRBD2 is a possible D gene (5 bases). Looked up from germline, CDR1 is SQVTM and CDR2 is ANQGSEA. The CDR3 runs 16 residues. V was clipped by 3 bases and J by 0 bases, with 12 bases between them. The CDR3 protein is CSVEERQYSGANVLTF. The CDR3 DNA is TGCAGCGTTGAGGAGCGGCAATACTCTGGGGCCAACGTCCTGACTTTC.

The J gene is TRBJ2-5, the V gene TRBV15, with 7 bases aligning to TRBD1. Germline values: CDR1 LNHNV, CDR2 YYDKDF (reference sequence). The CDR3 is made up of 15 amino acids. The V and J ends lost 2 bases and 1 base, in that order; junction bases with no gene match: 4. The CDR3 DNA is TGTGCCACCAGCAGAAAAACAGGGGCCCAAGAGACCCAGTACTTC. It is translated as CATSRKTGAQETQYF. The variable domain in full, with the rest retrieved from reference TRBV15 and TRBJ2-5, is DAMVIQNPRYQVTQFGKPVTLSCSQTLNHNVMYWYQQKSSQAPKLLFHYYDKDFNNEADTPDNFQSRRPNTSFCFLDIRSPGLGDTAMYLCATSRKTGAQETQYFGPGTRLLVL.

This clonotype was picked up a small number of times. The CDR3 loop reads CAWSPRFTGPETQYF. The CDR3 DNA reads TGTGCCTGGAGCCCCCGCTTTACAGGGCCAGAGACCCAGTACTTC. This chain uses TRBV30 with TRBJ2-5; D perhaps matches TRBD1 (6 bases). The CDR3 runs 15 residues. Germline loops: CDR1 GTSNPN, CDR2 SVGIG (reference sequence). The V and J ends lost 3 bases and 4 bases respectively, with 18 bases between them.

Only a few counts were recorded for this clonotype. The rearrangement joins TRBV6-5 to TRBJ2-3, with D possibly being TRBD2 (6 bases). Germline CDR1 is MNHEY and CDR2 is SVGAGI. V lost 2 bases and J 11 bases, leaving 14 bases between the germline ends. The CDR3 consists of 13 residues. The CDR3: CASSYRSGPKQYF. The DNA for the CDR3 is TGTGCCAGCAGTTACCGTAGCGGTCCTAAGCAGTATTTT.

This chain uses TRBV7-3 with TRBJ2-2; 8 bases match TRBD2. The CDR3 runs to 17 residues. The germline V gene encodes CDR1 SGHTA and CDR2 FQGTGA. Trimming removed 5 bases from V and 5 bases from J; junction bases left unmatched: 13. The CDR3 reads CASSPLGAGGGTGELFF. The CDR3 DNA sequence: TGTGCCAGCAGCCCCCTAGGTGCGGGAGGAGGTACCGGGGAGCTGTTTTTT.

J is TRBJ1-6 and V is TRBV27; possibly TRBD1 for D (6 bases). The V gene's germline CDR1 is MNHEY and CDR2 SMNVEV (reference sequence). CDR3 length: 13 amino acids. Trimming pared 3 bases from V and 10 bases from J, leaving 10 bases between. In DNA, the CDR3 is TGTGCCAGCAGTTTCGACAGGAGCTCACCCCTCCACTTT. Translating gives CASSFDRSSPLHF.

V is TRBV6-4 and J is TRBJ2-7; 10 bases fit TRBD2. The CDR3 extends over 15 amino acids. CDR1 is MRHNA and CDR2 is SNTAGT in the germline V gene. The junction had 7 bases not matched to a gene; V was cut back by 5 bases and J by 3 bases. As DNA, the CDR3 is TGTGCCAGCAGTCAACATTCTAGCGGGGGCTACGAGCAGTACTTC. Its translation: CASSQHSSGGYEQYF.

This clonotype was recorded a few times. This sequence joins TRBV20-1 and TRBJ1-5, with no clear D. V was clipped by 0 bases and J by 5 bases, with 11 bases between them. CDR1 and CDR2 from the germline V gene are DFQATT and SNEGSKA (reference sequence). This CDR3 contains 14 residues. In nucleotides, the CDR3 is TGCAGTGCTAGAGAAACAGCATTACATCAGCCCCAGCATTTT. It is translated as CSARETALHQPQHF.

This clonotype has just a few counts. CDR3 sequence: CASSVGAHTEAFF. CDR3 DNA sequence: TGTGCCAGCAGTGTGGGGGCACACACTGAAGCTTTCTTT. The chain uses TRBV6-1 and TRBJ1-1; the D gene is possibly TRBD1 (6 bases). Germline assignment: CDR1 MNHNS and CDR2 SASEGT. With 4 bases removed from V and 3 bases from J, the gap between germline ends came to 9 bases. This CDR3 comprises 13 residues.